This T cell receptor beta chain derives from a study of response to subunit inactivated influenza vaccine. A single record per CDR3 protein comes from TCRdb applying MiXCR to the RT-PCR reads. The table has 500,000 to 750,000 distinct CDR3 sequences, 14% seen once. Material: PBMCs from blood, obtained 11 to 12 days after vaccination. This receptor was obtained from a man aged 45 to 65 who received an inactivated influenza vaccine.

The CDR3 nucleotides are TGTGCCAGCAGGGACATGACCTATGGCTACACCTTC. This gives the protein CASRDMTYGYTF. The chain carries TRBV6-1 and TRBJ1-2, with a possible D match to TRBD1 (5 bases). The CDR3 covers 12 residues. The germline gives CDR1 MNHNS, CDR2 SASEGT. The V and J ends lost 6 bases and 4 bases respectively, with 9 bases between them.